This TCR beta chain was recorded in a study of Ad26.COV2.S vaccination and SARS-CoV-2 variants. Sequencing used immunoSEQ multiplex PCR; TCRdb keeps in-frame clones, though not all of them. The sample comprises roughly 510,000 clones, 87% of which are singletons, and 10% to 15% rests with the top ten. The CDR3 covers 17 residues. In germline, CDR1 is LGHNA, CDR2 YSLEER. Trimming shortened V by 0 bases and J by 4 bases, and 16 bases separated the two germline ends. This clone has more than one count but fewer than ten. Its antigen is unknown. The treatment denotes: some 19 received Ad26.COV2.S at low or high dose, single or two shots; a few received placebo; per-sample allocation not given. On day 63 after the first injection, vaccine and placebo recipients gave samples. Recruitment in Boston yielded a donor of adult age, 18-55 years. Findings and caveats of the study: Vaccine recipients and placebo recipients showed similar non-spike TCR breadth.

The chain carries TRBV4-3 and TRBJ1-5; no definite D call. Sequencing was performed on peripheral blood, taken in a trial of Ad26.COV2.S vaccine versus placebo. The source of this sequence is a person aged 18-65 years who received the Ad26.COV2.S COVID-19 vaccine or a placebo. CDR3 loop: CASSQDHDEGENQPQHF. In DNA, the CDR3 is TGCGCCAGCAGCCAAGATCATGATGAGGGAGAGAATCAGCCCCAGCATTTT.